Below, one TCR beta chain is given with its context. This entry comes from a study of shared clonotypes between healthy human individuals. In the authors' workflow: Junction-only sequences produced by ImmunoSEQ had no quality scores, so filtering differed. The repertoire was sequenced with immunoSEQ multiplex PCR; TCRdb's copy has only in-frame clones and lacks some. Clone size and the V and J calls come from that table; the DNA yielded D and trimming. This sample has hundreds of thousands of clones, with roughly four fifths found just once. In germline, CDR1 is LNHDA, CDR2 SQIVND (reference sequence). Trimming shortened V by 5 bases and J by 7 bases, and 17 bases separated the two germline ends. This CDR3 is 15 amino acids long.

Sequencing was performed on PBMCs. The gene calls are TRBV19 and TRBJ2-2; TRBD2 is a possible D gene (6 bases). The source of this sequence is a woman aged 35 to 49 in good health. Some clones in this sample may be carry-over from other donors' samples. The CDR3 bases are TGTGCCAGTAGTGTTGGAGGCACGGGGGTCGGGGAGCTGTTTTTT. Amino acids: CASSVGGTGVGELFF.